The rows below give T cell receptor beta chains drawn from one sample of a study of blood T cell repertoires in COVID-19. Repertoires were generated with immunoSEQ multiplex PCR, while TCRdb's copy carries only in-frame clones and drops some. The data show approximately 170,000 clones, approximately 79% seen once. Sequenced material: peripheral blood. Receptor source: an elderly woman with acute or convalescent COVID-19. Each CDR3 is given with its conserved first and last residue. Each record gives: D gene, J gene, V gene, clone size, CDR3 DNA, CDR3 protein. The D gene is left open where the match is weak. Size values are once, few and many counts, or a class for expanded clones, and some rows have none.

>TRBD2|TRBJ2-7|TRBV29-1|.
TGCAGCGTTGAGGGGGGGAAAGTCTACGAGCAGTACTTC
CSVEGGKVYEQYF
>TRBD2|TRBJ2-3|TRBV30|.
TGTGCCCGGGGACTAGCGGGAGCAGTCGGTACGCAGTATTTT
CARGLAGAVGTQYF
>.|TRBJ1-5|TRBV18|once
TGTGCCAGCTCACCACAGTCAGGGGTCAATCAGCCCCAGCATTTT
CASSPQSGVNQPQHF
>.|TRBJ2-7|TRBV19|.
TGTGCCAGTAGTATAGATCAGGCCTACGAGCAGTACTTC
CASSIDQAYEQYF
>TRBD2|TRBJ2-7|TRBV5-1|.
TGCGCCAGCAGCTTGGGCACTAGCGGGATTCGGGAGCAGTACTTC
CASSLGTSGIREQYF
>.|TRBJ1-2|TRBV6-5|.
TGTGCCAGCAGTTACTCTGGAGACCTGAACGGCTACACCTTC
CASSYSGDLNGYTF
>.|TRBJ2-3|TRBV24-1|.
TGTGCCACCAGTGATCCTTCCACAGGGTCACACACAGATACGCAGTATTTT
CATSDPSTGSHTDTQYF
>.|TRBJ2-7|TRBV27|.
TGTGCCAGCAGTTTATCGTTGGCGGGTCCATCCTACGAGCAGTACTTC
CASSLSLAGPSYEQYF
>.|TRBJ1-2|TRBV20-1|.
TGCAGTGCTAGTGGGGGAGTTAGAGATGGCTACACCTTC
CSASGGVRDGYTF
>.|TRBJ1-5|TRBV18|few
TGTGCCAGCTCACCGGCCATGGGGGAGGATCAGCCCCAGCATTTT
CASSPAMGEDQPQHF
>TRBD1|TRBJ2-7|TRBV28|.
TGTGCCAGCATCACCGGGACAGGGCTCGACGAGCAGTACTTC
CASITGTGLDEQYF
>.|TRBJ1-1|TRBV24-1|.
TGTGCCACCAGTGCCGTCGGGCGACAGATTGAAGCTTTCTTT
CATSAVGRQIEAFF
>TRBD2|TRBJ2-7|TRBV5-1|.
TGCGCCAGCAGGAAGCGGGAGGCCACTGGCGAGCAGTACTTC
CASRKREATGEQYF
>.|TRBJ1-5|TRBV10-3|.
TGTGCCATCAGTGGCCTAGGACAGCCCCAGCATTTT
CAISGLGQPQHF
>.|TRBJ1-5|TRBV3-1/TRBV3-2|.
TGTGCCAGCAGCCAACAGGTAGGACAGCCCCAGCATTTT
CASSQQVGQPQHF
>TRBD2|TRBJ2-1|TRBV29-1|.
TGCAGCGTCGCTCCGGGACTAGTAGATAATGAGCAGTTCTTC
CSVAPGLVDNEQFF
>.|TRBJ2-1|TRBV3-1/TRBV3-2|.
TGTGCCAGCAGCCAAGATGTTTGGCGGGACAGCTACAATGAGCAGTTCTTC
CASSQDVWRDSYNEQFF
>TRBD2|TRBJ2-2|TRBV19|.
TGTGCCAGTAGACTAGCGGGAGGGGTAAACACCGGGGAGCTGTTTTTT
CASRLAGGVNTGELFF
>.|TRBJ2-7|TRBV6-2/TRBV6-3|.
TGTGCCAGCAGCGGGCAGGTCTACGAGCAGTACTTC
CASSGQVYEQYF
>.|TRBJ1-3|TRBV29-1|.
TGCAGCGTTGAAATCTGGGAGTCTGGAAACACCATATATTTT
CSVEIWESGNTIYF